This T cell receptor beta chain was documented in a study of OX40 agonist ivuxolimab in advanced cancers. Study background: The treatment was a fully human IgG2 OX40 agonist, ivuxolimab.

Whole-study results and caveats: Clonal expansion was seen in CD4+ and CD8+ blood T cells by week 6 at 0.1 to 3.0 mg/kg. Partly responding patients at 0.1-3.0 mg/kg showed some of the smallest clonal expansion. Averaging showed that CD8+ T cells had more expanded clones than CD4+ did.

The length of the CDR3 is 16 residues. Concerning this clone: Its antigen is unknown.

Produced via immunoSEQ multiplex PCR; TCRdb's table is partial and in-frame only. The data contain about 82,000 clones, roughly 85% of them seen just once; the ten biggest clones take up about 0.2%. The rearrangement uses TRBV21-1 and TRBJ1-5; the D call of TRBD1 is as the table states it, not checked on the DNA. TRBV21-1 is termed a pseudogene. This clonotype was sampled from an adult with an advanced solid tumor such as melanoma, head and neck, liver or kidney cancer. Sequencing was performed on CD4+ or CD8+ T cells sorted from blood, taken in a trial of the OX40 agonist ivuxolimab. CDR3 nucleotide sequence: TGTGCCAGCAGCAAGAACTGGACAGTTAGCAATCAGCCCCAGCATTTT. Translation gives CASSKNWTVSNQPQHF.